These 2 T cell receptor beta chains were all obtained from the same sample, sequenced in a study of T cell changes during pregnancy in multiple sclerosis. Sequencing used immunoSEQ multiplex PCR; TCRdb keeps in-frame clones, though not all of them. The sample records tens of thousands of clones, almost 95% being singletons. The specimen was peripheral blood, collected in the third trimester of pregnancy. These receptors came from a female donor in good health, enrolled as a control in a pregnancy study.

The count of this clone is one. J is TRBJ2-7 and V is TRBV19; TRBD1 aligns across 8 bases. The length of the CDR3 is 13 residues. V trimming: 5 bases; J trimming: 5 bases; junction bases outside the gene matches: 5. Germline values: CDR1 LNHDA, CDR2 SQIVND (reference sequence). The CDR3 coding sequence is TGTGCCAGTAGTCGGGACAGGAGGAACGAGCAGTACTTC. It specifies CASSRDRRNEQYF.

This chain joins TRBV19 and TRBJ2-7; 11 bases line up with TRBD2. With V trimmed by 5 bases and J by 2 bases, 5 bases remained unmatched. This CDR3 is 15 amino acids long. CDR1 and CDR2 (germline): LNHDA, SQIVND (reference sequence). This CDR3 reads CASSPRLAGTYEQYF. The CDR3 DNA sequence: TGTGCCAGTAGTCCCCGACTAGCGGGGACCTACGAGCAGTACTTC.